These 14 T cell receptor beta chains came from one sample sequenced in a study of shared clonotypes between healthy human individuals (dated by TCRdb to the early 2020s). For the CD8 naive samples, CD45RO-negative cells were positively selected for CCR7, yielding a CD45RA+CCR7+ population from which TemRA cells were excluded. Library preparation used the immunoSEQ multiplex PCR assay. This is the immuneACCESS table as TCRdb keeps it, with only in-frame sequences that have V and J called. A part of the clones is gone; compared with another copy, unresolved V genes explain less than half, and the rest is unexplained. For this sample there are around 2.1 million clones; about 92% appear just once. The ten most abundant clones make up under 2% of the sample. Sequencing used naive CD8+ T cells from PBMCs. In light of the paper, this sample's cell subset or site label describes: CD45RA+CCR7+. These receptor sequences come from a man aged 18 to 30 in good health. Some clones in this sample may be carry-over from other donors' samples.

This chain links TRBV4-3 with TRBJ2-7; the D gene is possibly TRBD1 (6 bases). V was clipped by 0 bases and J by 3 bases, with 12 bases between them. CDR3 length: 15 residues. The germline V gene has CDR1 LGHNA and CDR2 YSLEER. CDR3: CASSQDGQGNYEQYF. As DNA, the CDR3 is TGCGCCAGCAGCCAAGACGGGCAGGGGAACTACGAGCAGTACTTC.

The chain carries TRBV28 and TRBJ2-3; 8 nucleotides agree with TRBD1. V was pared by 5 bases and J by 5 bases, with 6 bases of the junction left unmatched. The CDR3 consists of 14 residues. Germline V gene lookup returns CDR1 MDHEN and CDR2 SYDVKM. CDR3 sequence: CASSLTGGKDTQYF. CDR3 nucleotides: TGTGCCAGCAGTCTCACAGGGGGGAAAGATACGCAGTATTTT.

The chain is built from TRBV6-5 and TRBJ2-5; 11 bases line up with TRBD2. This CDR3 is built from 15 residues. Germline-derived CDR1 and CDR2 are MNHEY and SVGAGI. J lost 2 bases, V lost 7 bases, and 6 bases had no gene match. The CDR3 loop reads CASTVAGGLQETQYF. For the CDR3, the DNA is TGTGCCAGCACTGTAGCGGGAGGGTTGCAAGAGACCCAGTACTTC.

The chain carries TRBV7-9 and TRBJ2-1; D might be TRBD1 (5 bases). With 1 base removed from V and 7 bases from J, the gap between germline ends came to 11 bases. In germline, CDR1 is SEHNR, CDR2 FQNEAQ (reference sequence). This CDR3 has 14 amino acids. In nucleotides, the CDR3 is TGTGCCAGCAGCTTAGAGGGGTATCTTAATGAGCAGTTCTTC. This encodes CASSLEGYLNEQFF.

This sequence joins TRBV6-5 and TRBJ1-5; no clear D gene. Germline CDR1 reads MNHEY; CDR2 reads SVGAGI. The V end was cut by 4 bases, the J end by 0 bases, with 13 bases between. This CDR3 region has 16 residues. This chain's CDR3 is CASSSGLGPSNQPQHF. The CDR3 coding sequence is TGTGCCAGCAGTTCCGGCCTCGGCCCTAGCAATCAGCCCCAGCATTTT.

The chain joins TRBV30 to TRBJ2-7; 8 bases are shared with TRBD1. CDR1 GTSNPN and CDR2 SVGIG come from the germline V gene (reference sequence). This CDR3 region has 15 residues. J gave up 2 bases and V 2 bases, and 8 bases lay outside the gene matches. As DNA, the CDR3 is TGTGCCTGGAGTAGGAGAGACAGGGGACCCTACGAGCAGTACTTC. The encoded protein is CAWSRRDRGPYEQYF.

V usage is TRBV13 and J usage is TRBJ1-2, with D possibly matching TRBD1 (5 bases). CDR1 and CDR2 (germline): PRHDT, FYEKMQ (reference sequence). V shed 7 bases and J shed 8 bases, with 20 bases lying between them. The CDR3 has 14 amino acids. The CDR3 DNA reads as TGTGCCAGCACCTTCGGGGGAAGGGGAGTGGGCTACACCTTC. This sequence encodes CASTFGGRGVGYTF.

This chain joins TRBV5-1 and TRBJ1-1, with D tentatively TRBD1 (6 bases). Germline values: CDR1 SGHRS, CDR2 YFSETQ. The CDR3 loop spans 16 amino acids. Trimming stripped 4 bases from V and 1 base from J, with 17 bases between. CDR3 coding DNA: TGCGCCAGCAGCATTACAGGCGGGGGGGCGAACACTGAAGCTTTCTTT. Translation gives CASSITGGGANTEAFF.

This chain uses TRBV10-3 with TRBJ2-1; D may match TRBD1 or TRBD2 (6 bases each). The V gene lost 7 bases and the J gene lost 7 bases, with 17 bases spanning the gap. Germline CDR1 and CDR2: ENHRY and SYGVKD. There are 14 residues in the CDR3. The CDR3 DNA reads TGTGCCATCAAAGGGACCCTAGGGGGGAATGAGCAGTTCTTC. It encodes CAIKGTLGGNEQFF.

V and J are TRBV2 and TRBJ2-7; D is ambiguous. V was clipped by 6 bases and J by 5 bases, with 8 bases between them. The germline CDR1 and CDR2 sequences are SNHLY and FYNNEI. The CDR3 extends over 11 amino acids. This CDR3 is CASSGPNEQYF. CDR3 sequence (DNA): TGTGCCAGCAGCGGACCCAACGAGCAGTACTTC.

V is TRBV9 and J is TRBJ2-1; 11 bases are a match to TRBD2. CDR3 length: 15 amino acids. Looked up from germline, CDR1 is SGDLS and CDR2 is YYNGEE. Trimming took 0 bases from V and 10 from J; bases not matched to a gene: 6. The CDR3 region is CASSVDTSGSREQFF. CDR3 DNA: TGTGCCAGCAGCGTAGACACTAGCGGGAGTCGAGAGCAGTTCTTC.

This clone was detected only once. V is TRBV2 and J is TRBJ2-1, with TRBD2 identical over 13 bases. The V gene end was trimmed by 8 bases and the J gene end by 6 bases; junction bases not matched to a gene: 1. The germline gives CDR1 SNHLY, CDR2 FYNNEI. This CDR3 region has 13 residues. The CDR3 nucleotides are TGTGCCAGCCGGACTAGCGGGAGCAATGAGCAGTTCTTC. The encoded protein is CASRTSGSNEQFF.

This clone was seen only once. The CDR3 here is CASSIGRGSHADQYF. Here the CDR3 DNA reads TGTGCCAGTAGTATAGGTCGCGGGAGCCACGCGGACCAGTACTTC. The rearrangement links TRBV19 to TRBJ2-5; 7 positions agree with TRBD2. CDR1 and CDR2 (germline): LNHDA, SQIVND (reference sequence). The CDR3 is 15 amino acids. Trimming cost V 1 base and J 10 bases; bases outside gene matches: 12.

The J gene is TRBJ2-7, the V gene TRBV19; TRBD1 is a possible D gene (6 bases). Trimming left V 5 bases short and J 4 bases short, with 15 bases between. CDR1 is LNHDA, CDR2 SQIVND, per germline (reference sequence). The CDR3 is made up of 14 amino acids. CDR3 nucleotide sequence: TGTGCCAGTAGTCCGCCGGGACATCCTTACGAGCAGTACTTC. Translation gives CASSPPGHPYEQYF.